Shown below are 8 T cell receptor beta chains from a single sample sequenced in a study of blood T cell repertoires in COVID-19. Assay: immunoSEQ multiplex PCR; the TCRdb copy retains only in-frame clones and omits some. The data hold about 240,000 clones, with 70% to 90% observed a single time. Sequenced: peripheral blood. These receptors were taken from a man aged 45-65 years with acute or convalescent COVID-19.

This clone was seen only a few times. The chain employs TRBV15 and TRBJ1-1; D gene unclear. The V end was cut by 0 bases, the J end by 4 bases, with 12 bases between. This CDR3 has 15 amino acids. Germline values: CDR1 LNHNV, CDR2 YYDKDF (reference sequence). CDR3 in amino acids: CATSRDEVEGTEAFF. CDR3 sequence (DNA): TGTGCCACCAGCAGAGATGAGGTGGAGGGCACTGAAGCTTTCTTT.

V gene TRBV5-1 combines with J gene TRBJ1-2; 7 bases align to TRBD1. V shed 4 bases, J shed 2 bases, and the junction held 14 bases outside the gene matches. The V gene's germline CDR1 is SGHRS and CDR2 YFSETQ. This CDR3 contains 17 residues. CDR3 region: CASSLATPGRGNYGYTF. In DNA form, the CDR3 reads TGCGCCAGCAGCCTTGCAACCCCTGGCAGGGGGAACTATGGCTACACCTTC.

This sequence joins TRBV12-3 or TRBV12-4 and TRBJ1-1; no definite D call. The V gene lost 5 bases and the J gene lost 5 bases, with 9 bases spanning the gap. CDR3 length: 12 amino acids. CDR3 amino acids: CASSPRETEAFF. In nucleotides, the CDR3 is TGTGCCAGCAGTCCCCGAGAAACTGAAGCTTTCTTT.

The V call is TRBV2, the J call TRBJ2-2; D ambiguous. The CDR3 has 13 residues. The germline CDR1 and CDR2 sequences are SNHLY and FYNNEI. Trimming left V 4 bases short and J 5 bases short, with 8 bases between. Here the CDR3 reads CASSVGATGELFF. DNA of the CDR3: TGTGCCAGCAGTGTAGGAGCGACCGGGGAGCTGTTTTTT.

This clone showed up just once. The chain links TRBV6-4 to TRBJ1-1, with D hard to call. CDR1 and CDR2 (germline): MRHNA, SNTAGT. The ends were cut back, 4 bases at V and 0 bases at J, with 18 bases in the middle. The CDR3 length is 17 residues. CDR3 DNA: TGTGCCAGCAGTGCCCCGACAATTTCGCGTGTGAACACTGAAGCTTTCTTT. It encodes CASSAPTISRVNTEAFF.

The chain is built from TRBV19 and TRBJ1-3; maybe TRBD1 (6 bases). Looked up from germline, CDR1 is LNHDA and CDR2 is SQIVND (reference sequence). Trimming left V 3 bases short and J 0 bases short, with 9 bases between. This CDR3 region has 15 residues. The CDR3 loop reads CASSISRGSGNTIYF. CDR3 nucleotides: TGTGCCAGTAGTATTTCCAGGGGCTCTGGAAACACCATATATTTT.

The gene calls are TRBV18 and TRBJ1-6, with TRBD1 matching over 7 bases. The CDR3 is 17 residues long. Germline loops: CDR1 KGHSH, CDR2 LQKENI. The V segment lost 3 bases and the J segment 9 bases; nucleotides outside the gene matches: 14. CDR3 amino acids: CASSPIPGQLSSSPLHF. DNA for the CDR3: TGTGCCAGCTCACCGATTCCGGGACAGTTATCTTCTTCACCCCTCCACTTT.

The J gene is TRBJ2-1, the V gene TRBV28, with 9 bases that match TRBD2. Germline loops: CDR1 MDHEN, CDR2 SYDVKM. Trimming cost V 1 base and J 3 bases; bases outside gene matches: 4. The CDR3 is made up of 16 amino acids. The CDR3 DNA reads as TGTGCCAGCAGTTTATTCCGGACTAGCGACTACAATGAGCAGTTCTTC. Encoded protein: CASSLFRTSDYNEQFF.